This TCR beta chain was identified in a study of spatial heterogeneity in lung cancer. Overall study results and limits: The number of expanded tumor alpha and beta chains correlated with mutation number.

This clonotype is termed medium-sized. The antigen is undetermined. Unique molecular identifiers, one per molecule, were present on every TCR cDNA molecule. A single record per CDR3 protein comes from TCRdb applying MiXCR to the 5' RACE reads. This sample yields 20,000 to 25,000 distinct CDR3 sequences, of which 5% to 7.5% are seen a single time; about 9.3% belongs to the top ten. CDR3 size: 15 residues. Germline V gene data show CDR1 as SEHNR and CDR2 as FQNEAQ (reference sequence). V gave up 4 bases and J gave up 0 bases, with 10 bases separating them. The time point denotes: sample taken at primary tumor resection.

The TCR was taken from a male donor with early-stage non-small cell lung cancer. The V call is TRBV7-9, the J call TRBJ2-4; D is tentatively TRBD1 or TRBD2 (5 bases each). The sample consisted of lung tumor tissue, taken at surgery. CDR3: CASSWGLGAKNIQYF. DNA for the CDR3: TGTGCCAGCAGCTGGGGGTTAGGAGCCAAAAACATTCAGTACTTC.